The rows below give T cell receptor beta chains drawn from one sample of a study of blood T cells in healthy people across ages. TCRdb re-derived calls from the 5' RACE reads in MiXCR, one entry per CDR3 protein. The sample carries roughly 1.5 million distinct CDR3 sequences, 42% recorded once. The sequenced sample was blood. The receptors derive from a woman in her late teens or twenties in good health. CDR3s include the opening cysteine and the closing phenylalanine or tryptophan. Fields, in order: V gene, D gene, clone size, J gene, CDR3 protein, CDR3 DNA. A D gene is named only where the DNA matches it firmly. Clone size, where shown, is once, few, many, or a class for clones that have expanded.

TRBV5-1	.	.	TRBJ2-1	CASSLGLGCEQFF	TGCGCCAGCAGCTTGGGGCTGGGGTGTGAGCAGTTCTTC
TRBV15	.	once	TRBJ1-2	CATSRDLTLNYGYTF	TGTGCCACCAGCAGAGATCTTACACTGAACTATGGCTACACCTTC
TRBV7-9	.	.	TRBJ1-1	CASSPDDFPASNTEAFF	TGTGCCAGCAGCCCAGACGACTTTCCGGCCTCGAACACTGAAGCTTTCTTT
TRBV11-2	TRBD1	.	TRBJ1-2	CASSTGQGVWIDGYTF	TGTGCCAGCAGCACCGGACAGGGGGTTTGGATTGATGGCTACACCTTC
TRBV25-1	TRBD2	few	TRBJ2-1	CASSEGLAGKPYNEQFF	TGTGCCAGCAGTGAAGGACTAGCGGGAAAACCCTACAATGAGCAGTTCTTC
TRBV6-5	.	few	TRBJ2-1	CASWSGDEQFF	TGTGCCAGCTGGAGTGGGGATGAGCAGTTCTTC
TRBV11-2	.	.	TRBJ1-1	CASSGLGAPEAFF	TGTGCCAGCAGCGGGTTAGGGGCCCCTGAAGCTTTCTTT
TRBV20-1	.	few	TRBJ1-5	CSARVRDRPNQPQHF	TGCAGTGCTAGAGTGAGGGACCGACCGAATCAGCCCCAGCATTTT
TRBV12-3/TRBV12-4	.	.	TRBJ1-2	CASTSKEAVYGYTF	TGTGCCAGCACTTCAAAAGAGGCAGTCTATGGCTACACCTTC
TRBV5-6	TRBD1	.	TRBJ2-1	CASSGQASYNEQFF	TGTGCCAGCAGCGGACAGGCCTCCTACAATGAGCAGTTCTTC
TRBV4-3	TRBD1	few	TRBJ2-4	CASSHSTGGADIQYF	TGCGCCAGCAGCCACTCAACAGGGGGCGCCGACATTCAGTACTTC
TRBV28	TRBD1	.	TRBJ1-5	CASSLPVAGGFDSNQPQHF	TGTGCCAGCAGCCTCCCGGTCGCAGGGGGTTTTGATAGCAATCAGCCCCAGCATTTT
TRBV9	TRBD1	.	TRBJ1-1	CASSVDPQGGMNTEAFF	TGTGCCAGCAGCGTAGATCCCCAGGGGGGGATGAACACTGAAGCTTTCTTT
TRBV6-5	.	few	TRBJ1-4	CASRSDSPEIREKLFF	TGTGCCAGCAGATCAGACAGCCCGGAAATAAGGGAAAAACTGTTTTTT
TRBV7-6	.	.	TRBJ2-3	CASSLWQVGADTQYF	TGTGCCAGCAGCTTATGGCAGGTTGGGGCAGATACGCAGTATTTT
TRBV20-1	.	few	TRBJ2-1	CSARGREPYNEQFF	TGCAGTGCTAGAGGTCGGGAGCCCTACAATGAGCAGTTCTTC
TRBV3-1	TRBD2	.	TRBJ2-3	CASGLAGRRDTQYF	TGTGCCAGTGGACTAGCGGGGCGGAGAGATACGCAGTATTTT
TRBV13	.	few	TRBJ1-2	CASSLRSVGNGYTF	TGTGCCAGCAGCTTAAGGTCAGTGGGTAATGGCTACACCTTC
TRBV2	.	few	TRBJ2-7	CASAPAGLYEQYF	TGTGCCAGCGCTCCCGCGGGGCTCTACGAGCAGTACTTC